What follows are 9 T cell receptor beta chains derived from one specimen sequenced in a study of shared clonotypes between healthy human individuals. Generated by immunoSEQ multiplex PCR, the TCRdb table keeps only in-frame clones and is missing some. This sample carries about 980,000 clones, around 80% of them seen once, and the ten largest clones take around 1.5%. Sequenced input: memory CD4+ T cells sorted from blood. Stated subset: CD45RA-negative fraction. The receptors here all came from a man between 18 and 29 years old in good health.

The J gene is TRBJ1-5, the V gene TRBV6-6, with D hard to call. The V gene's germline CDR1 is MNHNY and CDR2 SVGAGI (reference sequence). Trimming stripped 5 bases from V and 2 bases from J, with 10 bases between. The CDR3 has 14 residues. The CDR3 DNA reads as TGTGCCAGCAGTACCTCTGGAGGCAATCAGCCCCAGCATTTT. Amino acids: CASSTSGGNQPQHF.

This clone was seen more than once but under ten times. Here the CDR3 DNA reads TGCGCCAGCAGCGGGGACAAAAACATTCAGTACTTC. Its protein product is CASSGDKNIQYF. The chain carries TRBV4-1 and TRBJ2-4; D gene ambiguous. The V and J ends lost 5 bases and 3 bases respectively, with 5 bases between them. Germline loops: CDR1 MGHRA, CDR2 YSYEKL. CDR3 length equals 12 residues.

The DNA for the CDR3 is TGTGCCAGCAGTTCTAGGGACAGAACGAACGCTTTCTTT. Amino acids: CASSSRDRTNAFF. J is TRBJ1-1 and V is TRBV7-2, with TRBD1 matching over 7 bases. Trimming removed 6 bases from V and 11 bases from J; junction bases left unmatched: 12. There are 13 residues in the CDR3. Germline values: CDR1 SGHTA, CDR2 FQGNSA.

This chain connects TRBV5-6 to TRBJ2-7; no firm D call. This CDR3 comprises 14 residues. V was clipped by 3 bases and J by 0 bases, with 10 bases between them. CDR1 is SGHDT and CDR2 is YYEEEE in the germline V gene. The CDR3 sequence is CASSYGTDSYEQYF. In nucleotides, the CDR3 is TGTGCCAGCAGCTATGGAACAGACTCCTACGAGCAGTACTTC.

The chain is built from TRBV5-1 and TRBJ1-2; D is possibly TRBD1 (5 bases). With 0 bases removed from V and 1 base from J, the gap between germline ends came to 10 bases. The CDR3 totals 15 residues. In germline, CDR1 is SGHRS, CDR2 YFSETQ. CDR3 amino acids: CASSLGTGDNYGYTF. In DNA, the CDR3 is TGCGCCAGCAGCTTGGGGACGGGGGATAACTATGGCTACACCTTC.

The chain has TRBV6-1 and TRBJ2-7; unclear D gene. V was cut by 4 bases and J by 6 bases, with 7 bases left in between. CDR3 length: 11 residues. Germline loops: CDR1 MNHNS, CDR2 SASEGT. CDR3 coding DNA: TGTGCCAGCAGTGCGCGAATCGAGCAGTACTTC. Protein: CASSARIEQYF.

The gene calls are TRBV27 and TRBJ1-3, with 7 bases fitting TRBD1. Germline V gene data show CDR1 as MNHEY and CDR2 as SMNVEV (reference sequence). This CDR3 has 14 amino acids. The ends lost 7 bases at V and 2 bases at J; junction bases unmatched: 5. The CDR3 protein is CASKRGGTGNTIYF. CDR3 nucleotides: TGTGCCAGCAAGAGAGGGGGCACTGGAAACACCATATATTTT.

This chain joins TRBV9 and TRBJ2-5, with unresolved D. The CDR3 extends over 13 amino acids. Germline V gene data show CDR1 as SGDLS and CDR2 as YYNGEE. With 5 bases removed from V and 1 base from J, the gap between germline ends came to 9 bases. The CDR3 region is CASSLPPQETQYF. CDR3 in DNA: TGTGCCAGCAGTTTACCGCCCCAAGAGACCCAGTACTTC.

There are many counts of this clone. The CDR3 sequence is CASSLQTSPQTQYF. DNA for the CDR3: TGTGCCAGCAGCTTACAGACTAGTCCACAGACCCAGTACTTC. The gene calls are TRBV11-2 and TRBJ2-5; TRBD2 might be the D (6 bases). In germline, CDR1 is SGHAT, CDR2 FQNNGV. Trimming pared 2 bases from V and 6 bases from J, leaving 13 bases between. The CDR3 spans 14 residues.